A single sample gave rise to the 26 T cell receptor beta chains below, sequenced in a study of chemoradiotherapy in HPV16-positive cancers. TCRdb keeps only in-frame clones here, not all; method: immunoSEQ multiplex PCR. The sample carries fewer than 20,000 clones, 90% recorded once. Sequencing was performed on blood, taken from a patient who underwent chemoradiotherapy. All receptors come from a human donor with HPV-associated anogenital cancer.

The chain recombines TRBV9 with TRBJ2-5; 8 nucleotides match TRBD2. The ends lost 0 bases at V and 0 bases at J; junction bases unmatched: 4. The CDR3 extends over 16 amino acids. Germline CDR1 reads SGDLS; CDR2 reads YYNGEE. The CDR3, as DNA: TGTGCCAGCAGCGTAGGTATCGGGGGGGACCAAGAGACCCAGTACTTC. It codes for CASSVGIGGDQETQYF.

The chain has TRBV27 and TRBJ2-1, with 11 bases lining up with TRBD2. CDR1 is MNHEY, CDR2 SMNVEV, per germline (reference sequence). Germline trimming cut 0 bases from V and 7 bases from J; bases unmatched to any gene: 5. The CDR3 has 16 residues. The DNA of the CDR3 is TGTGCCAGCAGTTTATCTAGCGGGGGGGCTCGTAATGAGCAGTTCTTC. Amino acid sequence: CASSLSSGGARNEQFF.

The chain links TRBV7-7 to TRBJ2-2, with D hard to call. Germline V gene lookup returns CDR1 SSHAT and CDR2 FNYEAQ (reference sequence). CDR3 size: 14 residues. V was trimmed by 5 bases and J by 2 bases, leaving 9 bases between them. The CDR3 sequence: CASSPSSNTGELFF. Here the CDR3 DNA reads TGTGCCAGCAGCCCCTCCTCCAACACCGGGGAGCTGTTTTTT.

This clone was seen only a few times. The genes are TRBV5-4 and TRBJ1-1; 7 bases are shared with TRBD1. There are 13 residues in the CDR3. The V and J ends lost 4 bases and 1 base, in that order; junction bases with no gene match: 1. CDR1 and CDR2 (germline): SGHNT, YYREEE (reference sequence). This CDR3 reads CASSGTENTEAFF. CDR3 nucleotide sequence: TGTGCCAGCAGCGGGACAGAGAACACTGAAGCTTTCTTT.

V is TRBV30 and J is TRBJ2-1; D assignment may be TRBD1 or TRBD2 (5 bases each). The germline V gene encodes CDR1 GTSNPN and CDR2 SVGIG (reference sequence). The CDR3 length is 16 residues. Trimming pared 1 base from V and 2 bases from J, leaving 15 bases between. Here the CDR3 reads CAWSGRTGTAYNEQFF. The CDR3 bases are TGTGCCTGGAGTGGTAGGACCGGGACCGCCTACAATGAGCAGTTCTTC.

The V and J genes are TRBV18 and TRBJ2-1; 9 bases match TRBD2. Germline V lookup: CDR1 KGHSH, CDR2 LQKENI. The junction had 2 bases not matched to a gene; V was cut back by 5 bases and J by 6 bases. The length of the CDR3 is 13 residues. CDR3 sequence: CASSSLAGNEQFF. The CDR3 region has the DNA TGTGCCAGCTCATCACTAGCGGGCAATGAGCAGTTCTTC.

The chain has TRBV2 and TRBJ2-2; tentative D call: TRBD1 (6 bases). CDR3 length: 14 amino acids. V lost 4 bases to trimming and J lost 5 bases, with 11 bases between them. Germline-derived CDR1 and CDR2 are SNHLY and FYNNEI. This CDR3 is CASSAYRVTGELFF. CDR3 DNA: TGTGCCAGCAGTGCGTACAGGGTAACCGGGGAGCTGTTTTTT.

The genes are TRBV30 and TRBJ1-6; TRBD1 matches 10 bases. The CDR3 is 15 residues long. With 6 bases clipped from V and 6 bases from J, the junction kept 8 bases outside the gene matches. Germline loops: CDR1 GTSNPN, CDR2 SVGIG (reference sequence). The chain's CDR3 is CACLPGQGFNSPLHF. The CDR3 nucleotides read TGTGCCTGCCTCCCGGGACAGGGGTTTAATTCACCCCTCCACTTT.

This clone has just a few counts. The rearrangement links TRBV18 to TRBJ2-2; 9 positions match TRBD1. V was pared by 5 bases and J by 0 bases, with 7 bases of the junction left unmatched. The CDR3 has 17 residues. Germline V gives CDR1 KGHSH, CDR2 LQKENI. The CDR3 region is CASSEKQGASNTGELFF. The CDR3 nucleotides read TGTGCCAGCTCAGAGAAACAGGGGGCCTCGAACACCGGGGAGCTGTTTTTT.

This chain joins TRBV18 and TRBJ2-7; D unresolved. The length of the CDR3 is 13 residues. V lost 3 bases to trimming and J lost 3 bases, with 9 bases between them. The germline CDR1 and CDR2 sequences are KGHSH and LQKENI. The CDR3 sequence: CASSPHQYYEQYV. In DNA, the CDR3 is TGTGCCAGCTCACCGCATCAGTACTACGAGCAGTACGTC.

V gene TRBV6-1 combines with J gene TRBJ2-2; the D gene is possibly TRBD1 (6 bases). Trimming took off 6 bases at V and 5 bases at J, with 13 bases between the two ends. Per the germline V gene, CDR1 is MNHNS and CDR2 is SASEGT. The CDR3 runs to 14 residues. CDR3 sequence: CASRLGQTTGELFF. CDR3 coding DNA: TGTGCCAGCAGACTAGGACAGACTACCGGGGAGCTGTTTTTT.

The V call is TRBV27, the J call TRBJ1-1; the D is unclear. This CDR3 has 13 amino acids. Per germline, CDR1 MNHEY and CDR2 SMNVEV (reference sequence). V gave up 4 bases and J gave up 2 bases, with 8 bases separating them. CDR3 nucleotide sequence: TGTGCCAGCAGTTGGGGAGTTAACACTGAAGCTTTCTTT. It is translated as CASSWGVNTEAFF.

The chain combines TRBV6-5 with TRBJ2-1; tentatively, D is TRBD2 (6 bases). Trimming removed 1 base from V and 10 bases from J, with 20 bases in between. The CDR3 is 16 amino acids. The germline gives CDR1 MNHEY, CDR2 SVGAGI. The CDR3 DNA sequence: TGTGCCAGCAGTTACTTTAGGGGACTTGAGCGCGGAGAGCAGTTCTTC. It translates to CASSYFRGLERGEQFF.

The CDR3 loop is CASSLGGSSYNEQFF. In nucleotides, the CDR3 is TGCGCCAGCAGCTTGGGCGGGAGCTCCTACAATGAGCAGTTCTTC. The chain recombines TRBV5-1 with TRBJ2-1; 7 positions match TRBD2. The V and J ends lost 0 bases and 0 bases, in that order; junction bases with no gene match: 0. The CDR3 is 15 residues long. CDR1 is SGHRS and CDR2 is YFSETQ in the germline V gene.

V is TRBV5-1 and J is TRBJ1-6, with D perhaps TRBD1 (5 bases). The V end lost 0 bases, the J end lost 7 bases, and 14 bases lay between the germline ends. CDR3 length: 16 amino acids. Germline V gene lookup returns CDR1 SGHRS and CDR2 YFSETQ. CDR3 sequence (DNA): TGCGCCAGCAGCTTGGGAGGCAGGGCTGGCAATTCACCCCTCCACTTT. Translated, it gives CASSLGGRAGNSPLHF.

J is TRBJ1-2 and V is TRBV7-2; D is undetermined. Germline values: CDR1 SGHTA, CDR2 FQGNSA. The V and J ends lost 3 bases and 4 bases respectively, with 18 bases between them. The CDR3 extends over 16 amino acids. This CDR3 reads CASSFQATSSSYGYTF. The CDR3 DNA reads TGTGCCAGCAGCTTCCAGGCCACCTCTTCAAGCTATGGCTACACCTTC.

This CDR3 reads CASSFGLAGNYEQYF. The DNA for the CDR3 is TGTGCCAGCAGCTTTGGACTAGCGGGGAACTACGAGCAGTACTTC. This chain connects TRBV11-2 to TRBJ2-7; 12 bases fit TRBD2. CDR3 size: 15 residues. Germline V CDR1 and CDR2: SGHAT, FQNNGV. Trimming removed 3 bases from V and 3 bases from J; junction bases left unmatched: 3.

The genes are TRBV5-1 and TRBJ2-6; D is undetermined. The CDR3 is 16 amino acids. Germline V gives CDR1 SGHRS, CDR2 YFSETQ. V lost 0 bases to trimming and J lost 3 bases, with 10 bases between them. The CDR3 protein is CASSLAAALGANVLTF. In DNA, the CDR3 is TGCGCCAGCAGCTTGGCGGCAGCCCTTGGGGCCAACGTCCTGACTTTC.

The chain uses TRBV10-3 and TRBJ2-7; D is perhaps TRBD2 (6 bases). This CDR3 has 12 residues. V lost 11 bases to trimming and J lost 7 bases, with 18 bases between them. Germline-derived CDR1 and CDR2 are ENHRY and SYGVKD. As DNA, the CDR3 is TGTGCCGTGGCGGGGTCCTCGGGGGAGCAGTACTTC. Translation: CAVAGSSGEQYF.

The chain has TRBV5-6 and TRBJ1-2; 10 bases map to TRBD1. The V segment lost 7 bases and the J segment 7 bases; nucleotides outside the gene matches: 7. Per the germline V gene, CDR1 is SGHDT and CDR2 is YYEEEE. The CDR3 length is 13 residues. CDR3 sequence reads: CASASGDRGGYTF. The CDR3 DNA is TGTGCCAGCGCTTCAGGGGACAGGGGTGGCTACACCTTC.

Concerning this clone itself: The same CDR3 can be traced to other DNA sequences in this sample. This chain joins TRBV6-5 and TRBJ1-3; D is unresolved. This CDR3 comprises 15 residues. Trimming stripped 4 bases from V and 0 bases from J, with 10 bases between. The germline gives CDR1 MNHEY, CDR2 SVGAGI. Here the CDR3 DNA reads TGTGCCAGCAGTTTAAGACGGACCTCTGGAAACACCATATATTTT. Protein product: CASSLRRTSGNTIYF.

This rearrangement joins TRBV6-1 to TRBJ2-7; D ambiguous. The germline V and J ends were trimmed by 6 bases and 6 bases, with 0 bases remaining between them. The CDR3 spans 8 residues. CDR1 MNHNS and CDR2 SASEGT come from the germline V gene. The CDR3 DNA reads as TGTGCCAGCAGCGAGCAGTACTTC. Its protein product is CASSEQYF.

The chain recombines TRBV4-3 with TRBJ1-1; 7 bases line up with TRBD1. The CDR3 covers 15 residues. J was trimmed by 9 bases and V by 4 bases; bases with no gene match: 14. CDR1 LGHNA and CDR2 YSLEER come from the germline V gene. The DNA for the CDR3 is TGCGCCAGCAGCCCTACCTCAGCCGGGACAGCCAAAGCTTTCTTT. Its protein is CASSPTSAGTAKAFF.

The chain employs TRBV15 and TRBJ2-1, with D possibly matching TRBD1 (6 bases). With 3 bases removed from V and 3 bases from J, the gap between germline ends came to 12 bases. CDR1 is LNHNV, CDR2 YYDKDF, per germline (reference sequence). This CDR3 has 15 amino acids. CDR3 loop: CATSREQGDYNEQFF. For the CDR3, the DNA is TGTGCCACCAGCAGGGAACAGGGTGACTACAATGAGCAGTTCTTC.

The gene calls are TRBV2 and TRBJ2-3, with 10 bases that match TRBD2. Germline CDR1 reads SNHLY; CDR2 reads FYNNEI. The length of the CDR3 is 18 residues. The trim removed 0 bases at V and 3 bases at J, leaving 9 bases unmatched. The CDR3 here is CASSEAGQAGGLTDTQYF. The CDR3 bases are TGTGCCAGCAGTGAAGCGGGGCAAGCGGGGGGGCTGACAGATACGCAGTATTTT.

The chain has TRBV9 and TRBJ1-4; the match to TRBD1 covers 9 bases. The CDR3 totals 16 residues. In germline, CDR1 is SGDLS, CDR2 YYNGEE. The ends lost 4 bases at V and 8 bases at J; junction bases unmatched: 12. This chain's CDR3 is CASSPVQGQGGEKLFF. CDR3 bases: TGTGCCAGCAGCCCTGTCCAGGGACAGGGAGGCGAAAAACTGTTTTTT.